This T cell receptor beta chain derives from a study of cytomegalovirus exposure and HLA in healthy donors. Study outcomes and limitations: In presence/absence analyses, roughly uniform sequencing depth across donors was assumed.

Trimming cost V 4 bases and J 7 bases; bases outside gene matches: 10. The V gene's germline CDR1 is SGHRS and CDR2 YFSETQ. This CDR3 region has 14 residues. For this clone: Its antigen is as yet unknown.

PCR involved 60 Vbeta and 13 Jbeta primers. Clones were read by immunoSEQ multiplex PCR, and TCRdb kept only the in-frame ones, dropping some. This sample has fewer than 150,000 clones, with 65% to 75% found just once. The TCR was taken from a woman in her thirties or forties in good health and CMV-seropositive. Input material: PBMCs. V and J are TRBV5-1 and TRBJ1-1; 7 positions match TRBD1. CDR3 loop: CASSPYPGTDEAFF. The CDR3 DNA follows: TGCGCCAGCAGCCCCTATCCCGGGACAGATGAAGCTTTCTTT.